The T cell receptor (beta chain) under discussion was sequenced for a study of identical twins. Study-wide findings and caveats: Within cord blood, abundant beta clonotypes carried fewer insertions, but memory repertoires showed no such trend. Models underpredicted monozygotic twin sharing of out-of-frame TCR alpha.

TCRdb reprocessed the 5' RACE reads with MiXCR, giving one entry per CDR3 protein. Here the sample spans approximately 1.8 million distinct CDR3 sequences, roughly a third being singletons. For this clonotype: Its specificity is unknown.

The source material was cord blood. The sequence was obtained from a newborn girl in good health.

CDR3 in DNA: TGCAGTGCTAAAGAGAGCCTATCGAATGAAAAACTGTTTTTT. Protein: CSAKESLSNEKLFF. This chain links TRBV20-1 with TRBJ1-4; D is uncertain. The germline V gene has CDR1 DFQATT and CDR2 SNEGSKA (reference sequence). The CDR3 contains 14 residues. V was cut by 4 bases and J by 5 bases, with 14 bases left in between.